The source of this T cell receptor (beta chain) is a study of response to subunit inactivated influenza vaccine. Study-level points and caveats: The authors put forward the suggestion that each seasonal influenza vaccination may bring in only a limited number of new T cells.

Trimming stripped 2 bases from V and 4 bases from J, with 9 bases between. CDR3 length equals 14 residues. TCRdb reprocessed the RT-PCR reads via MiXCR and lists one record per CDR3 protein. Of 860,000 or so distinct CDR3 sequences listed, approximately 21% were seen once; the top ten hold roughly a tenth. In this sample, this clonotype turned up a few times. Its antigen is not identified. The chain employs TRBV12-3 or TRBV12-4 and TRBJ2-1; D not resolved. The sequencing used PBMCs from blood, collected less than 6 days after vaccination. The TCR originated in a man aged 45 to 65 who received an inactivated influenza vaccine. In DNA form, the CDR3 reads TGTGCCAGCAGTTTATTCTGGCAGTACAATGAGCAGTTCTTC. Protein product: CASSLFWQYNEQFF.